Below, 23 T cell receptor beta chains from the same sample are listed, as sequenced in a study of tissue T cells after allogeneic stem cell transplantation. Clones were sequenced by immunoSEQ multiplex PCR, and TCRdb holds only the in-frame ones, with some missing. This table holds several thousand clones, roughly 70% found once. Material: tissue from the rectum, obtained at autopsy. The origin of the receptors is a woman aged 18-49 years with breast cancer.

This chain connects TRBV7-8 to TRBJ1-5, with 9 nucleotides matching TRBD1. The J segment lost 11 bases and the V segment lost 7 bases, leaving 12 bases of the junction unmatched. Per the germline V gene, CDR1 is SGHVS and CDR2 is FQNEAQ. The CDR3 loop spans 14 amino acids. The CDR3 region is CASTPGQGSRAQHF. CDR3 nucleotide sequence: TGTGCCAGCACCCCGGGACAGGGTTCCCGAGCCCAGCATTTT.

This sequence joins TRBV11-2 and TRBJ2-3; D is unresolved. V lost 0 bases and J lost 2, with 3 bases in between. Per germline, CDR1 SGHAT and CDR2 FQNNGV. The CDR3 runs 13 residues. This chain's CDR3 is CASSLEHTDTQYF. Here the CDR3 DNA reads TGTGCCAGCAGCTTAGAGCACACAGATACGCAGTATTTT.

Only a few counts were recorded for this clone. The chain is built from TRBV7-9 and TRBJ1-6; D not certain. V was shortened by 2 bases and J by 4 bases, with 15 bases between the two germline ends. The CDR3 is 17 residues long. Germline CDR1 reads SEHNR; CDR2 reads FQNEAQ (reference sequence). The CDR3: CASSLFGRRMYNSPLHF. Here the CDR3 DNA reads TGTGCCAGCAGCTTATTCGGCCGCCGGATGTATAATTCACCCCTCCACTTT.

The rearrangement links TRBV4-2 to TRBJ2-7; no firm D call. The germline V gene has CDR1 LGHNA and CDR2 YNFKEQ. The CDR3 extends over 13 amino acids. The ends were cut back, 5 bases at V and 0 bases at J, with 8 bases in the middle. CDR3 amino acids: CASSSRDSYEQYF. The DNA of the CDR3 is TGTGCCAGCAGCTCCCGAGACTCCTACGAGCAGTACTTC.

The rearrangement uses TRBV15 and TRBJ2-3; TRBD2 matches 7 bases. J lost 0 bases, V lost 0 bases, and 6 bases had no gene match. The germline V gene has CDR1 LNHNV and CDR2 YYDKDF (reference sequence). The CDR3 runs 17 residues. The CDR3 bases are TGTGCCACCAGCAGAGATCGGGGAGGGGTGAGCACAGATACGCAGTATTTT. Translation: CATSRDRGGVSTDTQYF.

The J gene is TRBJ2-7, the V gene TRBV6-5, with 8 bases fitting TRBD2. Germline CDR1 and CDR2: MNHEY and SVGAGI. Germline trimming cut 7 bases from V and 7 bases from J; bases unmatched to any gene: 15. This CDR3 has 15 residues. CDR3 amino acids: CASTVLAGSFGEQYF. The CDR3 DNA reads TGTGCCAGCACCGTGCTAGCGGGTTCCTTCGGGGAGCAGTACTTC.

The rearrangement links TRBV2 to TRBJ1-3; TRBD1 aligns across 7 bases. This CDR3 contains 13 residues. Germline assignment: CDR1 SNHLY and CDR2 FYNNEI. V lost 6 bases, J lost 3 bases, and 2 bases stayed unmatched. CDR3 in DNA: TGTGCCAGCAGCACAGGGGTTGGAAACACCATATATTTT. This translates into CASSTGVGNTIYF.

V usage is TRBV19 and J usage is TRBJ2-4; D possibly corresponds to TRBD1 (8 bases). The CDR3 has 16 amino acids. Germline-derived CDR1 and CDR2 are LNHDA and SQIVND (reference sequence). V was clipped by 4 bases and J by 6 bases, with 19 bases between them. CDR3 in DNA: TGTGCCAGTAGTAAGGTCGCAGGGGGCGGGGGAAACATTCAGTACTTC. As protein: CASSKVAGGGGNIQYF.

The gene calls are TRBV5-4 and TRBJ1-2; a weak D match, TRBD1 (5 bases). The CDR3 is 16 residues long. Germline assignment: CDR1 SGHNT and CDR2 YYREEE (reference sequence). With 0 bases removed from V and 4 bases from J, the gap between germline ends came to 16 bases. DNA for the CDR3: TGTGCCAGCAGCTTGGGGACACAACTACACGGCTATGGCTACACCTTC. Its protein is CASSLGTQLHGYGYTF.

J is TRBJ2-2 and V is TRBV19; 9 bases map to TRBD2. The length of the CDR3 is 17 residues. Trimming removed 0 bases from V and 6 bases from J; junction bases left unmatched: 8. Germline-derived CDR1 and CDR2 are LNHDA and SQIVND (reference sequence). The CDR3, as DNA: TGTGCCAGTAGTATAGATGGTCGGCGGGAGGGCCCCGGGGAGCTGTTTTTT. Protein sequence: CASSIDGRREGPGELFF.

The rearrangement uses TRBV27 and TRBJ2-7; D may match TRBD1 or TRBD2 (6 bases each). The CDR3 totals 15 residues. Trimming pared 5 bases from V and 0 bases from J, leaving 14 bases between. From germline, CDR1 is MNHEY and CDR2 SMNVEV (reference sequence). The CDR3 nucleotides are TGTGCCAGCAGTGGGTGGGGGGCCCTCTCCTACGAGCAGTACTTC. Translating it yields CASSGWGALSYEQYF.

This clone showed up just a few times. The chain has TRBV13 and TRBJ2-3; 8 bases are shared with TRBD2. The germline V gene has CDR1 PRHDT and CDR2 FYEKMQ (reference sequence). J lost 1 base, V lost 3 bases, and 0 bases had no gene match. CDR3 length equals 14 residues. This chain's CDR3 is CASSLRGGTDTQYF. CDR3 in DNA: TGTGCCAGCAGCTTGCGGGGGGGCACAGATACGCAGTATTTT.

The CDR3 here is CASSPGNTGELFF. CDR3 bases: TGTGCCAGCAGCCCCGGGAACACCGGGGAGCTGTTTTTT. The gene calls are TRBV3-1 (or the pseudogene TRBV3-2) and TRBJ2-2; D ambiguous. CDR3 length equals 13 residues. Trimming took off 4 bases at V and 1 base at J, with 4 bases between the two ends. The germline gives CDR1 LGHDT, CDR2 YNNKEL (reference sequence).

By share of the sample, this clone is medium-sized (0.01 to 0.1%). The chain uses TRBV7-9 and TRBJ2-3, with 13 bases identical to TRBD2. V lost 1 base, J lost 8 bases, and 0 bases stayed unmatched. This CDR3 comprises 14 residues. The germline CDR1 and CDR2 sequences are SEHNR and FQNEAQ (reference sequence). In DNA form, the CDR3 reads TGTGCCAGCAGCTTAGGGACTAGCGGGAGTACGCAGTATTTT. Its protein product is CASSLGTSGSTQYF.

This CDR3 is CASSVRVDGGSRSYNSPLHF. CDR3 sequence (DNA): TGCGCCAGCAGCGTCCGAGTAGATGGGGGATCACGGTCCTATAATTCACCCCTCCACTTT. The V gene is TRBV4-3, the J gene TRBJ1-6; tentative D call: TRBD1 (5 bases). Looked up from germline, CDR1 is LGHNA and CDR2 is YSLEER. The CDR3 consists of 20 residues. V lost 5 bases to trimming and J lost 1 base, with 24 bases between them.

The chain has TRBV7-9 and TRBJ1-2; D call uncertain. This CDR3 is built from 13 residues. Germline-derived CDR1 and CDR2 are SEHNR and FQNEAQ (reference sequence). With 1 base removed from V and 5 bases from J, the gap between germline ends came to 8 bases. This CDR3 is CASSLETEYGYTF. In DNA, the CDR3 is TGTGCCAGCAGCTTAGAAACAGAATATGGCTACACCTTC. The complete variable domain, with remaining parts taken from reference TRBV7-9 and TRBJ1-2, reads DTGVSQNPRHKITKRGQNVTFRCDPISEHNRLYWYRQTLGQGPEFLTYFQNEAQLEKSRLLSDRFSAERPKGSFSTLEIQRTEQGDSAMYLCASSLETEYGYTFGSGTRLTVV.

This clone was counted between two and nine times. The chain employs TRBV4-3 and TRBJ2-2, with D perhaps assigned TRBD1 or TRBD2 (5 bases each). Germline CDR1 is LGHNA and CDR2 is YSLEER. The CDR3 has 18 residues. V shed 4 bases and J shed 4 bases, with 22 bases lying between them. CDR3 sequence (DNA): TGCGCCAGCAGCCTCTCCACCCTCGGGGCCGAGGGCACCGGGGAGCTGTTTTTT. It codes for CASSLSTLGAEGTGELFF.

In DNA, the CDR3 is TGTGCCAGCAGACAGAGCGGGGGGGGTGAGCAGTACTTC. It is translated as CASRQSGGGEQYF. This sequence joins TRBV12-3 or TRBV12-4 and TRBJ2-7; TRBD2 agrees at 10 bases. The CDR3 length is 13 residues. V was pared by 6 bases and J by 7 bases, with 6 bases of the junction left unmatched.

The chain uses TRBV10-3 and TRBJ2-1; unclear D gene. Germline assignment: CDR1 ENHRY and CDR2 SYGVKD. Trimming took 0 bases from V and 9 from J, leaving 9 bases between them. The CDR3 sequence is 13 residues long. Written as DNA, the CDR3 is TGTGCCATCAGTGAGTCAACGCTCGGTGAGCAGTTCTTC. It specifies CAISESTLGEQFF.

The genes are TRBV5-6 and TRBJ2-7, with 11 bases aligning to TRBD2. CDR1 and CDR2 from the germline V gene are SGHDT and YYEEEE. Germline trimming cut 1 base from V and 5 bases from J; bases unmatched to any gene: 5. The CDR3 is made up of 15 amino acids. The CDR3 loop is CASSLTSGSRDEQYF. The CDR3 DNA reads TGTGCCAGCAGCTTGACTAGCGGGAGCAGGGACGAGCAGTACTTC.

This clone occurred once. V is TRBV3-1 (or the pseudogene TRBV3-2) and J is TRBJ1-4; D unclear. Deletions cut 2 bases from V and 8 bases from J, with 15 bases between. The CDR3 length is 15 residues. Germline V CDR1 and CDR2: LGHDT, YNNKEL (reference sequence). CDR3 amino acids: CASSQSRRGGEKLFF. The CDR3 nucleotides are TGTGCCAGCAGCCAATCCCGCCGGGGTGGGGAAAAACTGTTTTTT.

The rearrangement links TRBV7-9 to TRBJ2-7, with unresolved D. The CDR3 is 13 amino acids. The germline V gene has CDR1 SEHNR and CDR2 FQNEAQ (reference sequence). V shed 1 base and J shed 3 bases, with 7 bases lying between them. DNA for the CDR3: TGTGCCAGCAGCTTAGGGGATAACTACGAGCAGTACTTC. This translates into CASSLGDNYEQYF.

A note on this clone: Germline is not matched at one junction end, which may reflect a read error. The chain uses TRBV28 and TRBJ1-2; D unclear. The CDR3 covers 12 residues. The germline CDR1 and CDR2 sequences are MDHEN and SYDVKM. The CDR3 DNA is TGTGCCAGCAGTTACGTGCAGAATGGCTACGCCTTC. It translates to CASSYVQNGYAF.